Sequencing of this T cell receptor beta chain was carried out in a study of blood T cell repertoires in COVID-19. Germline V gene data show CDR1 as MNHEY and CDR2 as SVGAGI. V shed 4 bases and J shed 4 bases, with 13 bases lying between them. The CDR3 runs 14 residues. The repertoire was sequenced with immunoSEQ multiplex PCR; TCRdb's copy has only in-frame clones and lacks some. The data show approximately 68,000 clones, around 83% seen once. Sequencing was done on a sample of peripheral blood. The V gene is TRBV6-5, the J gene TRBJ1-2; perhaps TRBD1 as D (6 bases). This receptor was obtained from a woman aged 60-75 years with acute or convalescent COVID-19. DNA of the CDR3: TGTGCCAGCAGTTCGGGACAACACCCCTATGGCTACACCTTC. Its translation: CASSSGQHPYGYTF.